Presented here are 9 T cell receptor beta chains from one specimen sequenced in a study of T cell repertoires in cytomegalovirus infection. Each CDR3 protein gets one entry after TCRdb re-called the reads with MiXCR. The sample has some 300,000 distinct CDR3 sequences, about a sixth seen once; the top ten hold about 11%. The sequenced material came from PBMCs. The receptors here all came from a human donor in good health (CMV status not recorded). Some clones in this sample may be carry-over from other donors' samples.

This clonotype was counted at least ten times. The J gene is TRBJ1-1, the V gene TRBV7-8; D is perhaps TRBD1 (5 bases). The germline V and J ends were trimmed by 1 base and 4 bases, with 10 bases remaining between them. Germline loops: CDR1 SGHVS, CDR2 FQNEAQ. The CDR3 covers 14 residues. The CDR3 protein is CASSLGQGATEAFF. The DNA for the CDR3 is TGTGCCAGCAGCTTAGGCCAGGGAGCCACTGAAGCTTTCTTT.

This sequence joins TRBV9 and TRBJ2-3; unclear D gene. V shed 0 bases and J shed 1 base, with 9 bases lying between them. This CDR3 is 15 amino acids long. Germline assignment: CDR1 SGDLS and CDR2 YYNGEE. The CDR3 nucleotides are TGTGCCAGCAGCGTAGGGGTATTCGGCACAGATACGCAGTATTTT. The encoded protein is CASSVGVFGTDTQYF. The variable domain in full, with the rest retrieved from reference TRBV9 and TRBJ2-3, is DSGVTQTPKHLITATGQRVTLRCSPRSGDLSVYWYQQSLDQGLQFLIQYYNGEERAKGNILERFSAQQFPDLHSELNLSSLELGDSALYFCASSVGVFGTDTQYFGPGTRLTVL.

This clonotype showed up many times. The CDR3 DNA reads TGTGCCAGCAGTTACTGGCGGGAGGGGTACGAGCAGTACTTC. As protein: CASSYWREGYEQYF. The chain carries TRBV6-6 and TRBJ2-7; TRBD2 aligns across 9 bases. This CDR3 contains 14 residues. Germline assignment: CDR1 MNHNY and CDR2 SVGAGI (reference sequence). Trimming at V came to 1 base and at J to 4 bases, leaving 2 bases not matched to a gene.

V gene TRBV27 combines with J gene TRBJ1-2; D uncertain. Germline lookup yields CDR1 MNHEY and CDR2 SMNVEV (reference sequence). The CDR3 has 12 residues. V lost 4 bases and J lost 5, with 8 bases in between. In DNA, the CDR3 is TGTGCCAGCAGTTCCCCTCCTTATGGCTACACCTTC. It codes for CASSSPPYGYTF.

This rearrangement joins TRBV29-1 to TRBJ2-5, with 7 bases fitting TRBD2. Germline V gives CDR1 SQVTM, CDR2 ANQGSEA. The CDR3 is 13 amino acids. Trimming cost V 7 bases and J 1 base; bases outside gene matches: 6. CDR3 nucleotide sequence: TGCAGCGCCTGGGAGGGGCGCCAAGAGACCCAGTACTTC. This encodes CSAWEGRQETQYF.

This clonotype was counted a few times. This chain uses TRBV2 with TRBJ2-1; TRBD2 is a possible D gene (6 bases). There are 15 residues in the CDR3. Deletions cut 6 bases from V and 1 base from J, with 13 bases between. From germline, CDR1 is SNHLY and CDR2 FYNNEI. The CDR3 sequence is CASREGRGSYNEQFF. Written as DNA, the CDR3 is TGTGCCAGCAGGGAGGGGCGGGGATCCTACAATGAGCAGTTCTTC.

This clonotype was recorded a few times. The rearrangement uses TRBV20-1 and TRBJ1-6; no firm D call. Trimming removed 0 bases at V and 10 bases at J, with 16 bases between. The CDR3 totals 15 residues. Germline V CDR1 and CDR2: DFQATT, SNEGSKA (reference sequence). Here the CDR3 reads CSARDLRVYYSPLHF. In nucleotides, the CDR3 is TGCAGTGCTAGAGATTTGAGAGTTTACTACTCACCCCTCCACTTT.

V gene TRBV2 combines with J gene TRBJ1-3; D uncertain. CDR3 length equals 14 residues. Germline V lookup: CDR1 SNHLY, CDR2 FYNNEI. Trimming removed 7 bases from V and 3 bases from J, with 13 bases in between. The CDR3 loop is CASTKLVGGNTIYF. The DNA for the CDR3 is TGTGCCAGCACAAAACTCGTAGGTGGAAACACCATATATTTT.

The chain uses TRBV20-1 and TRBJ1-1, with TRBD1 matching over 8 bases. The germline CDR1 and CDR2 sequences are DFQATT and SNEGSKA (reference sequence). With V trimmed by 5 bases and J by 0 bases, 8 bases remained unmatched. The CDR3 totals 15 residues. CDR3 in amino acids: CSAGSSGGLNTEAFF. CDR3 coding DNA: TGCAGTGCTGGGAGCTCAGGGGGCTTGAACACTGAAGCTTTCTTT.